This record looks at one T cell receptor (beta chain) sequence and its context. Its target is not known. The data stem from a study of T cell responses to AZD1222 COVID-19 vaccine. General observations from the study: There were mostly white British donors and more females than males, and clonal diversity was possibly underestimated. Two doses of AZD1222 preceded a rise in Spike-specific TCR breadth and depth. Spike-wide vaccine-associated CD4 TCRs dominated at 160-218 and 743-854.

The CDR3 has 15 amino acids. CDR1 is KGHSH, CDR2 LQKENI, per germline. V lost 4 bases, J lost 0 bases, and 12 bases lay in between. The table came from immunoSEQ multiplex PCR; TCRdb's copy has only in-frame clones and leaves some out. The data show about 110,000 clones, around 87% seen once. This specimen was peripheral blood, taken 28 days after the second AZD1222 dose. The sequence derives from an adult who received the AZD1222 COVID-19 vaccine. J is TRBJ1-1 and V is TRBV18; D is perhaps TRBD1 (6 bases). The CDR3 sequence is CASSLSGAMNTEAFF. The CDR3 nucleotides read TGTGCCAGCTCACTTTCGGGGGCCATGAACACTGAAGCTTTCTTT.